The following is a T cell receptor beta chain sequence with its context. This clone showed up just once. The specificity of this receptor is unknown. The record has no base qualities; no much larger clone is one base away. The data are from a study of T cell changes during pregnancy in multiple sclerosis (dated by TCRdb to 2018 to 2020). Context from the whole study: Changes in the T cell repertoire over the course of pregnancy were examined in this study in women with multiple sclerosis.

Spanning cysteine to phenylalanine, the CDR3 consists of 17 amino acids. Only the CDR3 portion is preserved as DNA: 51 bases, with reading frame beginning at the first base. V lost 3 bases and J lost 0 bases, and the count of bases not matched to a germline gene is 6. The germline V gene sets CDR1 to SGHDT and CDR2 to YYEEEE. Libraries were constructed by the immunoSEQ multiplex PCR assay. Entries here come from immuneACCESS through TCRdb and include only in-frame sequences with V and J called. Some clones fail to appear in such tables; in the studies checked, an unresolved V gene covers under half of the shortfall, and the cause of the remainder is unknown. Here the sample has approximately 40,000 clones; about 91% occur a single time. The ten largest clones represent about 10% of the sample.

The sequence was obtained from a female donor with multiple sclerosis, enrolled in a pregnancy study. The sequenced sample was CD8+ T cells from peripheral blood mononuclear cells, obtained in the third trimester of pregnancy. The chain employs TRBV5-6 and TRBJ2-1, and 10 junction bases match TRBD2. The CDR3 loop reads CASSSLAGGSSYNEQFF. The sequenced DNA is TGTGCCAGCAGCTCCTTAGCGGGGGGTAGCTCCTACAATGAGCAGTTCTTC.